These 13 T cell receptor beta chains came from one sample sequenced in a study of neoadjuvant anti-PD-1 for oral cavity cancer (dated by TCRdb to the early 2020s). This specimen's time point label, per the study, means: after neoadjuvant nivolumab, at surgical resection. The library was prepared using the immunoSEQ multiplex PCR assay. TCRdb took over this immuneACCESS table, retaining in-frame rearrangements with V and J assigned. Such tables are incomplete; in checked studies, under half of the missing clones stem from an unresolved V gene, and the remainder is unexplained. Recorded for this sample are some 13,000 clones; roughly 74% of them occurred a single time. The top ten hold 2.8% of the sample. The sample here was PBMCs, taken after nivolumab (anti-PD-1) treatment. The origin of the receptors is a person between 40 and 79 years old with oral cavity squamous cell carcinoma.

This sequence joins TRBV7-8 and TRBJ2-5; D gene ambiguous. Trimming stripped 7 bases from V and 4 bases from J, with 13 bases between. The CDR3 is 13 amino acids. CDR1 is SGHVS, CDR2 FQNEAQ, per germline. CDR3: CASKVGRGETQYF. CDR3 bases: TGTGCCAGCAAGGTCGGACGTGGAGAGACCCAGTACTTC. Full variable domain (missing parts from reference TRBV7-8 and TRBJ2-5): GAGVSQSPRYKVAKRGQDVALRCDPISGHVSLFWYQQALGQGPEFLTYFQNEAQLDKSGLPSDRFFAERPEGSVSTLKIQRTQQEDSAVYLCASKVGRGETQYFGPGTRLLVL.

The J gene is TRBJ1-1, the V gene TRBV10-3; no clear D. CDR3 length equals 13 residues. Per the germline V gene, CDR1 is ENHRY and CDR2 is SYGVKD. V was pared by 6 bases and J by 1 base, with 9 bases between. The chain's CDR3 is CAIRLTENTEAFF. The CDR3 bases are TGTGCCATCAGACTAACAGAGAACACTGAAGCTTTCTTT.

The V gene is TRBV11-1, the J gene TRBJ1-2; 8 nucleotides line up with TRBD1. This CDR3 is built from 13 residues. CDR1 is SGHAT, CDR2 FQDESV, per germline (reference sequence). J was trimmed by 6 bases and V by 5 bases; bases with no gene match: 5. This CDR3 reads CASSLDRGNGYTF. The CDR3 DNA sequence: TGTGCCAGCAGCCTAGACAGGGGAAATGGCTACACCTTC. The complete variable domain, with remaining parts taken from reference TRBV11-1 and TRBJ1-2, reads EAEVAQSPRYKITEKSQAVAFWCDPISGHATLYWYRQILGQGPELLVQFQDESVVDDSQLPKDRFSAERLKGVDSTLKIQPAELGDSAMYLCASSLDRGNGYTFGSGTRLTVV.

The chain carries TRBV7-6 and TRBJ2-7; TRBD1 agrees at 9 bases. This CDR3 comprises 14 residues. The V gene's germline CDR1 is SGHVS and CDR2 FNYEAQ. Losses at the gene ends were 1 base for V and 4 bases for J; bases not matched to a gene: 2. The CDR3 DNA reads TGTGCCAGCAGCTTAGTTGGACAGGGGTACGAGCAGTACTTC. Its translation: CASSLVGQGYEQYF.

DNA of the CDR3: TGTGCCAGCAGTTACTCGGTAATAGGGGCCCCCCATGAGCAGTTCTTC. Protein product: CASSYSVIGAPHEQFF. The chain links TRBV6-5 to TRBJ2-1; perhaps TRBD1 as D (5 bases). V shed 0 bases and J shed 8 bases, with 17 bases lying between them. CDR1 and CDR2 from the germline V gene are MNHEY and SVGAGI. The CDR3 has 16 amino acids.

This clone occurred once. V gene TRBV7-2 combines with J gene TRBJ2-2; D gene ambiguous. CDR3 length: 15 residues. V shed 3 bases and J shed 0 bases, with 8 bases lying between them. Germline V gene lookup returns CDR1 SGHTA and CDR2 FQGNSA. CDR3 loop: CASSLWSANTGELFF. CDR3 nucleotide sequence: TGTGCCAGCAGCTTGTGGTCCGCGAACACCGGGGAGCTGTTTTTT.

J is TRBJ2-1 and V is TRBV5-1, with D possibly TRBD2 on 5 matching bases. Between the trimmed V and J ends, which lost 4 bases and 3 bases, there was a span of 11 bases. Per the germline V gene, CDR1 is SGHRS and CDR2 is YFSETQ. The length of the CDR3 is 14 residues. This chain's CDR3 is CASSGENGYNEQFF. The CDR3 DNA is TGCGCCAGCAGCGGGGAGAACGGCTACAATGAGCAGTTCTTC.

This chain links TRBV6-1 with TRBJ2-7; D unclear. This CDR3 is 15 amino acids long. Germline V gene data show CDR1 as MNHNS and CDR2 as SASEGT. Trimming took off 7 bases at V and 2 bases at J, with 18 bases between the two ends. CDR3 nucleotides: TGTGCCAGCACCTCCTCAGTCGTTTCCACCTACGAGCAGTACTTC. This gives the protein CASTSSVVSTYEQYF.

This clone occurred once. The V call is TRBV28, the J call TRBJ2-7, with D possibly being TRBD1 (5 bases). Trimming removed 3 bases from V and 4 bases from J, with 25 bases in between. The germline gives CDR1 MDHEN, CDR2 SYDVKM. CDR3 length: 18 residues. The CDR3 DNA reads TGTGCCAGCAGTTTGTCTACAGGCCTGGGTTCTGTGGAATACGAGCAGTACTTC. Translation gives CASSLSTGLGSVEYEQYF.

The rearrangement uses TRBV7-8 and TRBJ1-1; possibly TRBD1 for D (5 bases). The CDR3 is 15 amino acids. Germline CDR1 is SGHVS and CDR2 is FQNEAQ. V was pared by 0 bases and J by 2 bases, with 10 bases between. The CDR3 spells CASSLAAGSNTEAFF. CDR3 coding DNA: TGTGCCAGCAGCTTAGCGGCAGGGTCAAACACTGAAGCTTTCTTT.

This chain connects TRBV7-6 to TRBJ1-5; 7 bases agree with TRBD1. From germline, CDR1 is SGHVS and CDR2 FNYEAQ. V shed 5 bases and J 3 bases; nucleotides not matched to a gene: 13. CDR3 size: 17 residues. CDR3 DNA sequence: TGTGCCAGCAGCCCCCGGGGGATAGGGGGCATCAATCAGCCCCAGCATTTT. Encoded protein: CASSPRGIGGINQPQHF.

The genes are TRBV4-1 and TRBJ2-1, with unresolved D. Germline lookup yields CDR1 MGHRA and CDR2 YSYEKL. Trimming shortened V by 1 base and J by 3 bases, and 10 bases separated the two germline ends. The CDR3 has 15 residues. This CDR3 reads CASSQGDGSYNEQFF. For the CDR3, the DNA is TGCGCCAGCAGCCAAGGCGACGGCAGCTACAATGAGCAGTTCTTC.

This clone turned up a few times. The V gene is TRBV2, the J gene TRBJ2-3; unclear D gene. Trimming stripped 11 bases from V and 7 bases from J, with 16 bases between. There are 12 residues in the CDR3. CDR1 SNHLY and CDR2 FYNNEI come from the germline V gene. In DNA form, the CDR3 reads TGTGCCGCCCAGCTGGGCAGCTATACGCAGTATTTT. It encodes CAAQLGSYTQYF.